Listed here are 26 T cell receptor beta chains from one sample, sequenced in a study of blood T cell repertoires in COVID-19. Some clones are missing from TCRdb's copy, which holds only in-frame ones; the method was immunoSEQ multiplex PCR. Counted here are tens of thousands of clones, about 86% occurring once; the ten biggest clones make up 3.5% to 4.5%. The sample was peripheral blood. Receptors originate from an elderly man with active COVID-19.

This chain uses TRBV5-6 with TRBJ1-6; the match to TRBD1 covers 11 bases. The V segment lost 3 bases and the J segment 8 bases; nucleotides outside the gene matches: 7. Germline loops: CDR1 SGHDT, CDR2 YYEEEE. The CDR3 extends over 16 amino acids. The CDR3 here is CASSSGQGAPYSPLHF. In DNA form, the CDR3 reads TGTGCCAGCAGCTCCGGACAGGGGGCGCCGTATTCACCCCTCCACTTT.

The rearrangement joins TRBV19 to TRBJ1-5; D may be TRBD1 (6 bases). Per germline, CDR1 LNHDA and CDR2 SQIVND (reference sequence). This CDR3 has 14 residues. Trimming shortened V by 6 bases and J by 0 bases, and 9 bases separated the two germline ends. CDR3 sequence: CASRGQSSNQPQHF. CDR3 nucleotide sequence: TGTGCCAGTAGGGGACAAAGTAGCAATCAGCCCCAGCATTTT.

The chain joins TRBV27 to TRBJ2-1, with 7 bases lining up with TRBD1. Germline V gene lookup returns CDR1 MNHEY and CDR2 SMNVEV (reference sequence). The CDR3 extends over 16 amino acids. With V trimmed by 6 bases and J by 5 bases, 13 bases remained unmatched. CDR3 sequence: CASSRRGGARNNEQFF. The CDR3 DNA reads TGTGCCAGCAGCCGGAGAGGGGGCGCGAGAAACAATGAGCAGTTCTTC.

This clone was observed once. J is TRBJ1-4 and V is TRBV28; 7 nucleotides agree with TRBD1. The length of the CDR3 is 15 residues. V was clipped by 4 bases and J by 7 bases; unmatched bases: 9. Germline assignment: CDR1 MDHEN and CDR2 SYDVKM. CDR3 loop: CASSSPTGRAEKLFF. For the CDR3, the DNA is TGTGCCAGCAGTTCCCCGACAGGGCGTGCTGAAAAACTGTTTTTT.

As DNA, the CDR3 is TGCGCCAGCAGTGAGCCCCTAAGCCTACTGACAGAGAACACTGAAGCTTTCTTT. Residues: CASSEPLSLLTENTEAFF. The rearrangement uses TRBV10-1 and TRBJ1-1; D is possibly TRBD1 (5 bases). V dropped 2 bases and J dropped 1 base, with 20 bases sitting between them. Germline values: CDR1 WNHNN, CDR2 SYGVQD (reference sequence). The CDR3 consists of 18 residues.

The chain couples TRBV3-1 (or the pseudogene TRBV3-2) to TRBJ2-1, with D possibly being TRBD2 (5 bases). The CDR3 loop spans 16 amino acids. Per germline, CDR1 LGHDT and CDR2 YNNKEL (reference sequence). The V end lost 0 bases, the J end lost 0 bases, and 9 bases lay between the germline ends. As DNA, the CDR3 is TGTGCCAGCAGCCAAGAGGGAGTTAGCTCCTACAATGAGCAGTTCTTC. Its translation: CASSQEGVSSYNEQFF.

V usage is TRBV30 and J usage is TRBJ2-3; perhaps TRBD2 as D (6 bases). The germline V gene has CDR1 GTSNPN and CDR2 SVGIG (reference sequence). V was cut by 4 bases and J by 1 base, with 15 bases left in between. The length of the CDR3 is 15 residues. The CDR3 loop is CAWIGSGSGTDTQYF. The CDR3, as DNA: TGTGCCTGGATAGGTAGCGGTTCAGGCACAGATACGCAGTATTTT. Looking up the rest from reference TRBV30 and TRBJ2-3 gives the full variable domain: SQTIHQWPATLVQPVGSPLSLECTVEGTSNPNLYWYRQAAGRGLQLLFYSVGIGQISSEVPQNLSASRPQDRQFILSSKKLLLSDSGFYLCAWIGSGSGTDTQYFGPGTRLTVL.

In its sample, this clone was seen once. This chain connects TRBV5-4 to TRBJ2-2; TRBD2 aligns across 7 bases. CDR1 SGHNT and CDR2 YYREEE come from the germline V gene (reference sequence). The CDR3 totals 15 residues. Trimming took 4 bases from V and 0 from J; bases not matched to a gene: 3. The CDR3 nucleotides are TGTGCCAGCAGCCAAGGACTAGCGAACACCGGGGAGCTGTTTTTT. Its protein product is CASSQGLANTGELFF. The full variable domain, in which reference TRBV5-4 and TRBJ2-2 provide the parts outside the CDR3, is ETGVTQSPTHLIKTRGQQVTLRCSSQSGHNTVSWYQQALGQGPQFIFQYYREEENGRGNFPPRFSGLQFPNYSSELNVNALELDDSALYLCASSQGLANTGELFFGEGSRLTVL.

This clone appeared a single time. The rearrangement uses TRBV7-9 and TRBJ1-1; no clear D. Trimming left V 5 bases short and J 0 bases short, with 13 bases between. Germline CDR1 is SEHNR and CDR2 is FQNEAQ (reference sequence). The CDR3 covers 15 residues. CDR3 sequence (DNA): TGTGCCAGCAGCGGGAGGACGGAGGTGAACACTGAAGCTTTCTTT. Its protein product is CASSGRTEVNTEAFF. Together with reference TRBV7-9 and TRBJ1-1, the CDR3 gives the full variable domain: DTGVSQNPRHKITKRGQNVTFRCDPISEHNRLYWYRQTLGQGPEFLTYFQNEAQLEKSRLLSDRFSAERPKGSFSTLEIQRTEQGDSAMYLCASSGRTEVNTEAFFGQGTRLTVV.

The chain recombines TRBV28 with TRBJ1-6, with D hard to call. V was clipped by 3 bases and J by 7 bases, with 10 bases between them. This CDR3 contains 14 residues. Looked up from germline, CDR1 is MDHEN and CDR2 is SYDVKM. The CDR3 is CASSFGRENSPLHF. DNA for the CDR3: TGTGCCAGCAGTTTCGGGAGGGAGAATTCACCCCTCCACTTT.

The rearrangement uses TRBV30 and TRBJ1-5, with no clear D. Germline assignment: CDR1 GTSNPN and CDR2 SVGIG (reference sequence). The CDR3 runs to 15 residues. V was trimmed by 0 bases and J by 0 bases, leaving 9 bases between them. Here the CDR3 reads CAWSVLRGSNQPQHF. The CDR3 bases are TGTGCCTGGAGTGTACTCCGGGGTAGCAATCAGCCCCAGCATTTT. Full variable domain (rest looked up from reference TRBV30 and TRBJ1-5): SQTIHQWPATLVQPVGSPLSLECTVEGTSNPNLYWYRQAAGRGLQLLFYSVGIGQISSEVPQNLSASRPQDRQFILSSKKLLLSDSGFYLCAWSVLRGSNQPQHFGDGTRLSIL.

The gene calls are TRBV3-1 (or the pseudogene TRBV3-2) and TRBJ2-2; a weak D match, TRBD2 (5 bases). Germline V gene data show CDR1 as LGHDT and CDR2 as YNNKEL (reference sequence). Between the trimmed V and J ends, which lost 3 bases and 7 bases, there was a span of 15 bases. CDR3 length: 15 residues. This CDR3 is CASSQFVGAGGELFF. In DNA, the CDR3 is TGTGCCAGCAGCCAGTTCGTGGGAGCCGGCGGGGAGCTGTTTTTT.

V is TRBV7-9 and J is TRBJ2-2; 9 nucleotides align to TRBD1. Germline V gene lookup returns CDR1 SEHNR and CDR2 FQNEAQ (reference sequence). The CDR3 consists of 15 residues. V lost 5 bases and J lost 7; bases outside the gene matches: 8. For the CDR3, the DNA is TGTGCCAGCAGCCCTTGGACAGGGGTTAACGGGGAGCTGTTTTTT. Its translation is CASSPWTGVNGELFF.

V usage is TRBV15 and J usage is TRBJ1-5, with D perhaps matching TRBD1 (5 bases). V was cut by 4 bases and J by 1 base, with 14 bases left in between. The CDR3 is 16 amino acids. Germline V gene sequence: CDR1 LNHNV, CDR2 YYDKDF (reference sequence). CDR3 residues: CATSNLHRSSNQPQHF. DNA for the CDR3: TGTGCCACCAGCAACCTCCACAGGAGCAGCAATCAGCCCCAGCATTTT.

This clone was picked up one time. The chain joins TRBV28 to TRBJ2-7; 10 bases are a match to TRBD2. V dropped 5 bases and J dropped 0; count of bases not matched to a gene: 1. Germline values: CDR1 MDHEN, CDR2 SYDVKM. The CDR3 is made up of 14 amino acids. CDR3 DNA: TGTGCCAGCAGTGGGACTAGCGCCTCCTACGAGCAGTACTTC. Encoded protein: CASSGTSASYEQYF.

The gene calls are TRBV11-3 and TRBJ2-2, with 10 positions matching TRBD1. The CDR3 is 17 residues long. Trimming at V came to 5 bases and at J to 5 bases, leaving 11 bases not matched to a gene. Germline assignment: CDR1 SGHNT and CDR2 YENEEA. CDR3: CASSPLTGTGVTGELFF. The CDR3 coding sequence is TGTGCCAGCAGCCCCCTCACCGGGACAGGGGTTACCGGGGAGCTGTTTTTT.

The chain employs TRBV7-9 and TRBJ1-6, with D unresolved. This CDR3 region has 12 residues. V was clipped by 3 bases and J by 6 bases, with 3 bases between them. Germline V gene data show CDR1 as SEHNR and CDR2 as FQNEAQ (reference sequence). The CDR3 DNA reads TGTGCCAGCAGCTTGCGTAATTCACCCCTCCACTTT. Encoded protein: CASSLRNSPLHF. The complete variable domain, with remaining parts taken from reference TRBV7-9 and TRBJ1-6, reads DTGVSQNPRHKITKRGQNVTFRCDPISEHNRLYWYRQTLGQGPEFLTYFQNEAQLEKSRLLSDRFSAERPKGSFSTLEIQRTEQGDSAMYLCASSLRNSPLHFGNGTRLTVT.

V and J are TRBV6-2 or TRBV6-3 and TRBJ2-3, with 9 bases identical to TRBD1. Germline assignment: CDR1 MNHEY and CDR2 SVGEGT. CDR3 size: 15 residues. The V gene end was trimmed by 3 bases and the J gene end by 6 bases; junction bases not matched to a gene: 7. In nucleotides, the CDR3 is TGTGCCAGCAGTTATTTCGGACAGGGGCGGGATACGCAGTATTTT. Its protein product is CASSYFGQGRDTQYF.

This clone was seen a few times. This sequence joins TRBV4-1 and TRBJ2-1; D is ambiguous. This CDR3 spans 14 amino acids. V lost 4 bases and J 6 bases, leaving 13 bases between the germline ends. The germline V gene has CDR1 MGHRA and CDR2 YSYEKL. The CDR3 sequence: CASSPRVPSNEQFF. The CDR3 DNA reads as TGCGCCAGCAGCCCCCGGGTCCCCAGCAATGAGCAGTTCTTC.

This clone was observed once. The gene calls are TRBV18 and TRBJ2-3, with a possible D match to TRBD2 (6 bases). Per the germline V gene, CDR1 is KGHSH and CDR2 is LQKENI. Trimming shortened V by 3 bases and J by 2 bases, and 9 bases separated the two germline ends. There are 14 residues in the CDR3. CDR3: CASSPRTNTDTQYF. CDR3 nucleotides: TGTGCCAGCTCACCTCGGACTAACACAGATACGCAGTATTTT.

The genes are TRBV4-3 and TRBJ1-5; 7 bases line up with TRBD1. The CDR3 totals 16 residues. V gave up 1 base and J gave up 3 bases; unmatched junction bases: 6. Germline V gene sequence: CDR1 LGHNA, CDR2 YSLEER. The chain's CDR3 is CASSQVATGANQPQHF. The DNA of the CDR3 is TGCGCCAGCAGCCAAGTAGCCACAGGGGCCAATCAGCCCCAGCATTTT.

This rearrangement joins TRBV5-1 to TRBJ2-1, with TRBD2 matching over 14 bases. The germline gives CDR1 SGHRS, CDR2 YFSETQ. The CDR3 spans 14 residues. With 5 bases clipped from V and 7 bases from J, the junction kept 2 bases outside the gene matches. The CDR3 loop reads CASRGTSGRNEQFF. CDR3 coding DNA: TGCGCCAGCAGAGGGACTAGCGGGAGAAATGAGCAGTTCTTC.

V usage is TRBV2 and J usage is TRBJ2-1; 7 positions match TRBD2. Germline-derived CDR1 and CDR2 are SNHLY and FYNNEI. The ends lost 0 bases at V and 7 bases at J; junction bases unmatched: 9. The CDR3 spans 16 residues. CDR3 in amino acids: CASSEARDYRQNEQFF. CDR3 nucleotide sequence: TGTGCCAGCAGTGAAGCACGGGACTACAGACAAAATGAGCAGTTCTTC.

The chain is built from TRBV3-1 (or the pseudogene TRBV3-2) and TRBJ1-1; perhaps TRBD1 as D (5 bases). Germline CDR1 is LGHDT and CDR2 is YNNKEL (reference sequence). V shed 3 bases and J shed 6 bases, with 17 bases lying between them. The CDR3 extends over 15 amino acids. The CDR3 nucleotides read TGTGCCAGCAGCCACACTCTCGCGGGGCTCGCTGAAGCTTTCTTT. Its translation: CASSHTLAGLAEAFF.

J is TRBJ1-1 and V is TRBV6-5; 9 bases are a match to TRBD1. The junction had 17 bases not matched to a gene; V was cut back by 7 bases and J by 11 bases. The CDR3 contains 15 residues. Germline V CDR1 and CDR2: MNHEY, SVGAGI. CDR3 nucleotide sequence: TGTGCCAGCACAGGGGACGTCATGACAGGGGGTTCGGCTTTCTTT. Encoded protein: CASTGDVMTGGSAFF.

V gene TRBV5-1 combines with J gene TRBJ2-5; 10 bases line up with TRBD1. V gave up 5 bases and J gave up 2 bases; unmatched junction bases: 9. This CDR3 contains 16 residues. CDR1 and CDR2 from the germline V gene are SGHRS and YFSETQ. CDR3 residues: CASSFPGQGLQETQYF. The CDR3 nucleotides read TGCGCCAGCAGTTTCCCGGGACAGGGGTTACAAGAGACCCAGTACTTC.